This T cell receptor (beta chain) derives from a study of OX40 agonist ivuxolimab in advanced cancers. The study, taken as a whole, reports: Researchers did not establish what antigens the expanded peripheral T cells target.

Of note for this clone: Its antigen remains unidentified.

The data were produced by immunoSEQ multiplex PCR, yet TCRdb's version contains in-frame clones alone and is incomplete. The top ten hold 0.75% to 0.85% of the sample, which has nearly 85,000 clones, approximately 82% seen once. The germline gives CDR1 SGHNT, CDR2 YYREEE (reference sequence). The CDR3 runs to 14 residues. The V end lost 1 base, the J end lost 4 bases, and 11 bases lay between the germline ends. The rearrangement links TRBV5-4 to TRBJ1-2; weak D call: TRBD1 (6 bases). This material consisted of CD4+ or CD8+ T cells sorted from blood, taken in a trial of the OX40 agonist ivuxolimab. This clonotype was sampled from an adult with an advanced solid tumor such as melanoma, head and neck, liver or kidney cancer. The CDR3 nucleotides read TGTGCCAGCAGCTTGCAGGGGCGCGGCTATGGCTACACCTTC. Its translation is CASSLQGRGYGYTF.